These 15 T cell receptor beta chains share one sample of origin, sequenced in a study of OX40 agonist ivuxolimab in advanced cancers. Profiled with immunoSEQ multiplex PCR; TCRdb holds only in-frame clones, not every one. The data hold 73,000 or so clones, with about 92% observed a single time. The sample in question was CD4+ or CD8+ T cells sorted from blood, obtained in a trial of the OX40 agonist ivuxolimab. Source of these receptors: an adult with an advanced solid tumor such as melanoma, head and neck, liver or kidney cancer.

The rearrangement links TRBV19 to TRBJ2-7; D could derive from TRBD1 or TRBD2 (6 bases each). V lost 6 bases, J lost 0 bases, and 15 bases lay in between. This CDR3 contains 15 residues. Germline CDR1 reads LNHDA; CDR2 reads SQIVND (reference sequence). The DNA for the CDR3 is TGTGCCAGTAGCTATGGGGGGCTTGGCTCCTACGAGCAGTACTTC. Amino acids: CASSYGGLGSYEQYF.

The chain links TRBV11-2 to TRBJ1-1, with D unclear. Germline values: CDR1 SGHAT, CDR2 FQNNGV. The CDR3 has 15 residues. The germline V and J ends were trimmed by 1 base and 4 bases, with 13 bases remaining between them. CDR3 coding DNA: TGTGCCAGCAGCTTAGGGGGTGTCGGAGGCACTGAAGCTTTCTTT. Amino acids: CASSLGGVGGTEAFF.

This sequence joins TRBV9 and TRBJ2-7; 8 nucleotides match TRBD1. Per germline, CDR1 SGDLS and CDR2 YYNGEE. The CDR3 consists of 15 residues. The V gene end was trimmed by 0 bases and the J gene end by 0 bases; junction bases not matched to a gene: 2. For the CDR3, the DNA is TGTGCCAGCAGCGTAGCTCAGGGGGCCTCCTACGAGCAGTACTTC. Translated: CASSVAQGASYEQYF.

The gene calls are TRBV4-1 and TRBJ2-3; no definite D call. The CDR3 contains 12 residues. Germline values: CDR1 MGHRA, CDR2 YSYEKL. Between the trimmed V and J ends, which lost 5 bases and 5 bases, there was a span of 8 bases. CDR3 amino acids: CASSMNRDTQYF. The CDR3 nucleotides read TGCGCCAGCAGCATGAATAGAGATACGCAGTATTTT.

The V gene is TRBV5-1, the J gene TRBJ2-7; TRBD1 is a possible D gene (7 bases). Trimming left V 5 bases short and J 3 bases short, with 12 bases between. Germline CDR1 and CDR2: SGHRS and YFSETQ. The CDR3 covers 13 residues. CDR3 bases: TGCGCCAGCAGATCAGGGGGAGGCTACGAGCAGTACTTC. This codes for CASRSGGGYEQYF.

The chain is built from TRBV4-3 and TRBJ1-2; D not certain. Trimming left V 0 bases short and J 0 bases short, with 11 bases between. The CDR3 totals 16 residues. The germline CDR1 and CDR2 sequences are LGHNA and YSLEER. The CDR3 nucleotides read TGCGCCAGCAGCCAAGATGGGATAGACGCTAACTATGGCTACACCTTC. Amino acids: CASSQDGIDANYGYTF.

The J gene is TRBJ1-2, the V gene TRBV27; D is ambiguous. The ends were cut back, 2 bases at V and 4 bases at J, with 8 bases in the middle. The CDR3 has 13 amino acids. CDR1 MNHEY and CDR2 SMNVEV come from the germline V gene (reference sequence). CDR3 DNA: TGTGCCAGCAGTTTAAGCCAGTTCTATGGCTACACCTTC. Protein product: CASSLSQFYGYTF.

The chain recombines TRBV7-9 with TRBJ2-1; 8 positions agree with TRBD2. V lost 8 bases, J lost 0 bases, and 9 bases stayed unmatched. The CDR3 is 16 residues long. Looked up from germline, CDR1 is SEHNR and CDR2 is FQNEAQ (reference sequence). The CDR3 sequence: CASEVGGDISYNEQFF. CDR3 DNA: TGTGCCAGCGAGGTCGGGGGGGACATCTCCTACAATGAGCAGTTCTTC.

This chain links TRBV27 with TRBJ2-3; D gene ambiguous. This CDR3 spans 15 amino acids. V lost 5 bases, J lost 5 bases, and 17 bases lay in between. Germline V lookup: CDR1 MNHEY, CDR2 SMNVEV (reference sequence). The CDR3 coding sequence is TGTGCCAGCAGTCCCTCTGGGGTTAGAGTAGATACGCAGTATTTT. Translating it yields CASSPSGVRVDTQYF.

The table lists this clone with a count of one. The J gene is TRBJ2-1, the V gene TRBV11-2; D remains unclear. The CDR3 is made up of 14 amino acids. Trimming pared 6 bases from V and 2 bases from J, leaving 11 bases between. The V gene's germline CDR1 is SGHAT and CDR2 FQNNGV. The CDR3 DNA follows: TGTGCCAGCAGTCCTACCTGGCCCTACAATGAGCAGTTCTTC. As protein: CASSPTWPYNEQFF.

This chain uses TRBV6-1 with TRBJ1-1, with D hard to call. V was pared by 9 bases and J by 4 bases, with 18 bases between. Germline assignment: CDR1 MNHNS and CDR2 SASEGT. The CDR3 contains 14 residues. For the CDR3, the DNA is TGTGCCAGTAAGGTAGCCGCGGCCGGCACTGAAGCTTTCTTT. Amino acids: CASKVAAAGTEAFF.

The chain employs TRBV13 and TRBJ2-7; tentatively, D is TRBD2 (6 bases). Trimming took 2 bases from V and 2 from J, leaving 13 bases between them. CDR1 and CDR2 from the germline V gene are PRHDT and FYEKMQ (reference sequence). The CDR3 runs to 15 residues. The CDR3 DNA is TGTGCCAGCAGCTTATCGGGAGCGAGTCCCTACGAGCAGTACTTC. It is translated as CASSLSGASPYEQYF.

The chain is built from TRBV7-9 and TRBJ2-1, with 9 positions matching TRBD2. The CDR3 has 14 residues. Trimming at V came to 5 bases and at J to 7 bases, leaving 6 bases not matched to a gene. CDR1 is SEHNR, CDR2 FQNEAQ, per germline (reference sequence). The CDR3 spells CASSRPSGINEQFF. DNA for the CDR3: TGTGCCAGCAGCCGCCCTAGCGGGATTAATGAGCAGTTCTTC.

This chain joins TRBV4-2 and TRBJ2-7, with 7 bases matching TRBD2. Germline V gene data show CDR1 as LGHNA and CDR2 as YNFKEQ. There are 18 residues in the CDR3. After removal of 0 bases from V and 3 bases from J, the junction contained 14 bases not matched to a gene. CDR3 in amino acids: CASSQDKVTGGTFYEQYF. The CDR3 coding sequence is TGTGCCAGCAGCCAAGATAAGGTGACGGGGGGAACCTTCTACGAGCAGTACTTC.

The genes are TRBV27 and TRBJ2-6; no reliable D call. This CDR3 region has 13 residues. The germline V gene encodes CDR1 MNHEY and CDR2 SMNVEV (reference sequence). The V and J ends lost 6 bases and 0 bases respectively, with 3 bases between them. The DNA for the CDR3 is TGTGCCAGCAGCCCCTCTGGGGCCAACGTCCTGACTTTC. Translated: CASSPSGANVLTF.